This record concerns one TCR beta chain sequence. Its specificity is not known. J was trimmed by 4 bases and V by 4 bases; bases with no gene match: 6. CDR1 and CDR2 (germline): MNHNS, SASEGT. CDR3 length: 14 amino acids. This sample is drawn from a study of OX40 agonist ivuxolimab in advanced cancers. At the level of the study: In three patients, partial responses were observed, one with hepatocellular carcinoma and two with cutaneous melanoma. Overall study results and limits: Specificity for antigen went undetermined in the expanded peripheral T cells. Certain nonresponders additionally had low normalized T-cell clonal expansion.

TCRdb's copy holds only in-frame clones and misses some; the assay was immunoSEQ multiplex PCR. Here the sample spans roughly 98,000 clones, roughly 80% being singletons. This clonotype was sampled from an adult with an advanced solid tumor such as melanoma, head and neck, liver or kidney cancer. Sequenced material: CD4+ or CD8+ T cells sorted from blood, taken in a trial of the OX40 agonist ivuxolimab. The genes are TRBV6-1 and TRBJ1-2; 7 bases map to TRBD1. This CDR3 reads CASSGGQSFYGYTF. CDR3 coding DNA: TGTGCCAGCAGTGGGGGACAGAGCTTCTATGGCTACACCTTC.